The clone carrying this T cell receptor (beta chain) was seen only once. The sample originates from a study of shared clonotypes between healthy human individuals. Assay: immunoSEQ multiplex PCR; the TCRdb copy retains only in-frame clones and omits some. This table holds some 2.1 million clones, approximately 92% found once. The CDR3 length is 12 residues. Between the trimmed V and J ends, which lost 3 bases and 9 bases, there was a span of 9 bases. CDR1 is SGHAT and CDR2 is FQNNGV in the germline V gene. The naive CD8 subset, CD45RO-negative cells positively selected for CCR7, excluded terminally differentiated effector memory CD45RA+ cells.

The chain couples TRBV11-2 to TRBJ2-1, with D unresolved. The sample was naive CD8+ T cells from PBMCs. This TCR derives from a man younger than 30 in good health. Some clones in this sample may be carry-over from other donors' samples. The CDR3 loop is CASSFPVSEQFF. CDR3 sequence (DNA): TGTGCCAGCAGCTTCCCGGTGAGTGAGCAGTTCTTC. Variable domain in full (rest from reference TRBV11-2 and TRBJ2-1): EAGVAQSPRYKIIEKRQSVAFWCNPISGHATLYWYQQILGQGPKLLIQFQNNGVVDDSQLPKDRFSAERLKGVDSTLKIQPAKLEDSAVYLCASSFPVSEQFFGPGTRLTVL.